The 23 T cell receptor beta chains below all came from one sample that was sequenced in a study of siplizumab effects on memory and regulatory T cells. Method: immunoSEQ multiplex PCR; TCRdb's copy keeps in-frame clones and lacks some. The sample shows about 100,000 clones, approximately 92% of them seen only once. The sequencing sample was made of CD4+ T cells sorted from blood. The receptor set was obtained from a human donor in good health.

This clone was found once. This sequence joins TRBV28 and TRBJ1-2; D is unclear. Germline V gives CDR1 MDHEN, CDR2 SYDVKM. Trimming took 3 bases from V and 4 from J, leaving 12 bases between them. The CDR3 has 14 amino acids. CDR3: CASSLSFGGYGYTF. In DNA form, the CDR3 reads TGTGCCAGCAGTTTGTCTTTCGGCGGCTATGGCTACACCTTC.

The chain couples TRBV6-5 to TRBJ1-2; D gene unclear. CDR3 length equals 13 residues. Looked up from germline, CDR1 is MNHEY and CDR2 is SVGAGI. Deletions cut 0 bases from V and 7 bases from J, with 9 bases between. CDR3 nucleotides: TGTGCCAGCAGTTACTCGGGATTAGGTGGCTACACCTTC. Translation gives CASSYSGLGGYTF.

V and J are TRBV5-4 and TRBJ1-2, with TRBD1 identical over 8 bases. V was clipped by 3 bases and J by 8 bases; unmatched bases: 15. The germline gives CDR1 SGHNT, CDR2 YYREEE (reference sequence). CDR3 length: 16 amino acids. CDR3 in DNA: TGTGCCAGCAGCTCTACGGACAGGGTCTATTCCGGGGGCTACACCTTC. It specifies CASSSTDRVYSGGYTF.

This clone was found once. The gene calls are TRBV11-2 and TRBJ2-3, with 7 bases aligning to TRBD2. Germline V gives CDR1 SGHAT, CDR2 FQNNGV. V gave up 2 bases and J gave up 2 bases; unmatched junction bases: 13. The CDR3 contains 18 residues. The CDR3 DNA follows: TGTGCCAGCAGCTTATACGGCCCGGCTAGCGGCTACACAGATACGCAGTATTTT. Translation gives CASSLYGPASGYTDTQYF.

The chain carries TRBV5-5 and TRBJ1-2; D unresolved. CDR1 and CDR2 (germline): SGHKS, YYEKEE (reference sequence). The CDR3 spans 11 residues. With 3 bases removed from V and 8 bases from J, the gap between germline ends came to 8 bases. CDR3 sequence: CASSWEGGYTF. The CDR3 DNA sequence: TGTGCCAGCAGCTGGGAGGGAGGCTACACCTTC. Full variable domain (rest looked up from reference TRBV5-5 and TRBJ1-2): DAGVTQSPTHLIKTRGQQVTLRCSPISGHKSVSWYQQVLGQGPQFIFQYYEKEERGRGNFPDRFSARQFPNYSSELNVNALLLGDSALYLCASSWEGGYTFGSGTRLTVV.

This sequence joins TRBV5-4 and TRBJ2-7; 7 positions agree with TRBD1. Losses at the gene ends were 4 bases for V and 7 bases for J; bases not matched to a gene: 14. The germline CDR1 and CDR2 sequences are SGHNT and YYREEE (reference sequence). CDR3 length: 15 residues. The CDR3 DNA reads as TGTGCCAGCAGCCCCCTGAGCGAGGGGGCGGGTGAGCAGTACTTC. Amino acids: CASSPLSEGAGEQYF.

This chain links TRBV6-5 with TRBJ1-2; D possibly corresponds to TRBD1 (6 bases). Trimming shortened V by 2 bases and J by 4 bases, and 11 bases separated the two germline ends. Per germline, CDR1 MNHEY and CDR2 SVGAGI. This CDR3 is 14 amino acids long. DNA for the CDR3: TGTGCCAGCAGTTACGCGAGAGGGGGCTATGGCTACACCTTC. Protein: CASSYARGGYGYTF.

The V gene is TRBV7-2, the J gene TRBJ2-1; 9 bases are shared with TRBD2. Looked up from germline, CDR1 is SGHTA and CDR2 is FQGNSA. The CDR3 extends over 15 amino acids. J gave up 2 bases and V 3 bases, and 2 bases lay outside the gene matches. The CDR3 DNA sequence: TGTGCCAGCAGCTTTGCGGGGGGGGCCTACAATGAGCAGTTCTTC. Protein product: CASSFAGGAYNEQFF.

V is TRBV7-8 and J is TRBJ2-7; D gene unclear. Between the trimmed V and J ends, which lost 1 base and 0 bases, there was a span of 7 bases. The germline V gene has CDR1 SGHVS and CDR2 FQNEAQ. The CDR3 length is 14 residues. CDR3 amino acids: CASSLGFTSYEQYF. The DNA for the CDR3 is TGTGCCAGCAGCTTAGGCTTCACCTCCTACGAGCAGTACTTC.

This chain links TRBV7-2 with TRBJ2-5; D is unclear. The V and J ends lost 1 base and 2 bases respectively, with 8 bases between them. Germline CDR1 is SGHTA and CDR2 is FQGNSA. The CDR3 loop spans 14 amino acids. The DNA for the CDR3 is TGTGCCAGCAGCTTAGATGGGCATCAAGAGACCCAGTACTTC. This translates into CASSLDGHQETQYF. Complete variable domain (other parts from reference TRBV7-2 and TRBJ2-5): GAGVSQSPSNKVTEKGKDVELRCDPISGHTALYWYRQSLGQGLEFLIYFQGNSAPDKSGLPSDRFSAERTGGSVSTLTIQRTQQEDSAVYLCASSLDGHQETQYFGPGTRLLVL.

The V gene is TRBV11-3, the J gene TRBJ2-1; D not resolved. CDR1 is SGHNT and CDR2 is YENEEA in the germline V gene. V was cut by 1 base and J by 3 bases, with 13 bases left in between. CDR3 length: 16 residues. In nucleotides, the CDR3 is TGTGCCAGCAGCTTAGGACGGACGAAGGACTACAATGAGCAGTTCTTC. Translating it yields CASSLGRTKDYNEQFF.

The gene calls are TRBV7-2 and TRBJ1-6, with D possibly being TRBD1 (6 bases). V was shortened by 4 bases and J by 6 bases, with 19 bases between the two germline ends. The CDR3 runs 17 residues. Germline values: CDR1 SGHTA, CDR2 FQGNSA. The DNA for the CDR3 is TGTGCCAGCAGCTCGCTAATTCCTGGGACATCTAATTCACCCCTCCACTTT. Its translation: CASSSLIPGTSNSPLHF.

This clone was counted a single time. This chain connects TRBV20-1 to TRBJ2-5; D is unresolved. Germline assignment: CDR1 DFQATT and CDR2 SNEGSKA (reference sequence). V was trimmed by 3 bases and J by 5 bases, leaving 7 bases between them. The CDR3 extends over 11 amino acids. The CDR3 loop is CSASLSETQYF. The CDR3 DNA sequence: TGCAGTGCTAGTCTATCGGAGACCCAGTACTTC.

The V and J genes are TRBV6-5 and TRBJ1-1; TRBD1 is a possible D gene (6 bases). V dropped 2 bases and J dropped 7 bases, with 14 bases sitting between them. This CDR3 is 14 amino acids long. Germline-derived CDR1 and CDR2 are MNHEY and SVGAGI. Here the CDR3 reads CASSYRAGTSEAFF. CDR3 nucleotide sequence: TGTGCCAGCAGTTACCGTGCCGGGACAAGTGAAGCTTTCTTT.

This rearrangement joins TRBV2 to TRBJ1-5, with 7 nucleotides matching TRBD1. The CDR3 has 16 residues. Germline CDR1 SNHLY, CDR2 FYNNEI. J gave up 3 bases and V 6 bases, and 11 bases lay outside the gene matches. The CDR3 nucleotides read TGTGCCAGCAGCGCGGGGGGGACAGAATCCAATCAGCCCCAGCATTTT. As protein: CASSAGGTESNQPQHF.

This clone occurred once. The chain has TRBV5-6 and TRBJ2-1, with TRBD2 matching over 11 bases. This CDR3 has 15 amino acids. Germline values: CDR1 SGHDT, CDR2 YYEEEE. V shed 0 bases, J shed 6 bases, and the junction held 2 bases outside the gene matches. CDR3 coding DNA: TGTGCCAGCAGCTTGGGACTAGCGGGGTCCAATGAGCAGTTCTTC. This encodes CASSLGLAGSNEQFF.

The J gene is TRBJ1-1, the V gene TRBV20-1; D perhaps matches TRBD1 (5 bases). The CDR3 is 11 amino acids. The germline gives CDR1 DFQATT, CDR2 SNEGSKA (reference sequence). The V gene lost 6 bases and the J gene lost 11 bases, with 16 bases spanning the gap. The chain's CDR3 is CSAQGITGAFF. CDR3 DNA sequence: TGCAGTGCCCAGGGAATTACGGGGGCTTTCTTT.

This sequence joins TRBV4-1 and TRBJ1-1; D not resolved. The CDR3 sequence is 15 residues long. Germline CDR1 MGHRA, CDR2 YSYEKL. V lost 3 bases and J lost 1, with 12 bases in between. CDR3 bases: TGCGCCAGCAGCCAGCCCATCGGGAGGAACACTGAAGCTTTCTTT. Protein product: CASSQPIGRNTEAFF.

V gene TRBV18 combines with J gene TRBJ2-5; a possible D gene is TRBD1 (6 bases). Trimming left V 0 bases short and J 7 bases short, with 15 bases between. There are 15 residues in the CDR3. Per the germline V gene, CDR1 is KGHSH and CDR2 is LQKENI. CDR3 sequence reads: CASSPPIPQGSTQYF. The DNA for the CDR3 is TGTGCCAGCTCACCACCAATTCCCCAGGGGTCGACCCAGTACTTC.

The chain couples TRBV11-1 to TRBJ1-1; maybe TRBD1 (5 bases). With 0 bases removed from V and 0 bases from J, the gap between germline ends came to 17 bases. The CDR3 is made up of 18 amino acids. CDR1 is SGHAT and CDR2 is FQDESV in the germline V gene (reference sequence). The CDR3 protein is CASSLAPMTARLNTEAFF. DNA for the CDR3: TGTGCCAGCAGCTTAGCCCCGATGACAGCCCGATTGAACACTGAAGCTTTCTTT.

The genes are TRBV5-1 and TRBJ1-4; unclear D gene. There are 14 residues in the CDR3. Germline V lookup: CDR1 SGHRS, CDR2 YFSETQ. V shed 4 bases and J shed 2 bases, with 9 bases lying between them. The CDR3 protein is CASSAGYTNEKLFF. The CDR3 DNA is TGCGCCAGCAGCGCCGGATATACTAATGAAAAACTGTTTTTT.

The genes are TRBV5-1 and TRBJ2-1; 8 nucleotides match TRBD2. The trim removed 4 bases at V and 2 bases at J, leaving 5 bases unmatched. Germline V gene data show CDR1 as SGHRS and CDR2 as YFSETQ. This CDR3 is 15 amino acids long. CDR3 residues: CASSEIAGPYNEQFF. CDR3 nucleotide sequence: TGCGCCAGCAGCGAGATAGCGGGACCCTACAATGAGCAGTTCTTC.

This chain joins TRBV5-1 and TRBJ1-1; D is perhaps TRBD1 (6 bases). Germline-derived CDR1 and CDR2 are SGHRS and YFSETQ. V was pared by 4 bases and J by 5 bases, with 18 bases between. This CDR3 is built from 15 residues. The CDR3 DNA is TGCGCCAGCAGCCTAACGGGGGGCAGCACTACTGAAGCTTTCTTT. This sequence encodes CASSLTGGSTTEAFF.